This T cell receptor (beta chain) is from a study of cytomegalovirus exposure and HLA in healthy donors. The donors belonged to the approximately 120-subject validation cohort, separate from the roughly 700-subject first cohort. The CDR3 loop spans 14 amino acids. The germline CDR1 and CDR2 sequences are KGHSH and LQKENI. Trimming at V came to 6 bases and at J to 7 bases, leaving 8 bases not matched to a gene. Repertoires were generated with immunoSEQ multiplex PCR, while TCRdb's copy carries only in-frame clones and drops some. The profile shows about 130,000 clones, 95% to 97% of them singletons. The V call is TRBV18, the J call TRBJ1-5, with 8 bases aligning to TRBD1. This receptor was taken from a man aged 18 to 30 in good health and CMV-seronegative. Sequencing input: PBMCs. The DNA of the CDR3 is TGTGCCAGCTCTCCCGACAGGGGTCTACAGCCCCAGCATTTT. This encodes CASSPDRGLQPQHF.